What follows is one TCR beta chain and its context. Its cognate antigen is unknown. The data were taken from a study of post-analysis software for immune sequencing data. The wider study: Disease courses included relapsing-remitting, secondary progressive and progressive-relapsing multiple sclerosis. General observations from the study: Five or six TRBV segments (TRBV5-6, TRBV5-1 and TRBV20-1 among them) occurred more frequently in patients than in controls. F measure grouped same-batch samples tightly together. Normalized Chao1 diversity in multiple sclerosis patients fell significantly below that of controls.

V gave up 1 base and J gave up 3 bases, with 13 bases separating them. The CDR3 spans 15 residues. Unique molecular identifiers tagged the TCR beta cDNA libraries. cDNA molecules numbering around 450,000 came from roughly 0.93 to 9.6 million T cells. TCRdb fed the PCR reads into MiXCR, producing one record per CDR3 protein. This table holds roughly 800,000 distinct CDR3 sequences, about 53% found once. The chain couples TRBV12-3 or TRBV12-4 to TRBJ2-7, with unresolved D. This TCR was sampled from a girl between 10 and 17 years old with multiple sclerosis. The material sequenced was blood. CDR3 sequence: CASSLEGPPGYEQYF. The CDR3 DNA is TGTGCCAGCAGTTTAGAAGGTCCTCCCGGCTACGAGCAGTACTTC.